A single sample gave rise to the 30 T cell receptor beta chains below, sequenced in a study of T cell repertoires in cytomegalovirus infection (dated by TCRdb to the late 2010s). The sequencing machine was an Illumina HiSeq 1500. The public reads were reanalyzed by TCRdb: fastp trimming at Q25, MiXCR alignment, in-frame beta chains only. Rows are unified per CDR3 protein, each entry keeping the most common DNA and genes. The sample table lists fewer than 550,000 distinct CDR3 sequences, roughly 12% of them with a count of one. The ten top clones hold roughly 10% of the sample. What was sequenced was PBMCs. The receptors stem from a human donor in good health (CMV status not recorded). Some clones in this sample may be carry-over from other donors' samples.

In this sample, this clonotype turned up many times. This rearrangement joins TRBV20-1 to TRBJ2-5; 9 nucleotides agree with TRBD1. The CDR3 extends over 20 amino acids. Trimming cost V 0 bases and J 5 bases; bases outside gene matches: 22. The germline V gene encodes CDR1 DFQATT and CDR2 SNEGSKA (reference sequence). The CDR3 DNA reads as TGCAGTGCTAGAGAGAAGACAGGGGGGCGAGGGGTTCGAGAACGGGAGACCCAGTACTTC. This codes for CSAREKTGGRGVRERETQYF.

A remark on this clonotype: This may be a read error, as it is one base from a much larger clone. The rearrangement links TRBV6-6 to TRBJ1-2, with D unresolved. Trimming stripped 6 bases from V and 3 bases from J, with 11 bases between. The germline V gene has CDR1 MNHNY and CDR2 SVGAGI (reference sequence). The CDR3 extends over 13 amino acids. CDR3 amino acids: CASRDRSDYGYTF. The CDR3 region has the DNA TGTGCCAGCAGGGACCGCTCTGACTATGGCTACACCTTC.

This chain links TRBV2 with TRBJ2-3; TRBD2 is a possible D gene (6 bases). Germline CDR1 SNHLY, CDR2 FYNNEI. With 7 bases removed from V and 1 base from J, the gap between germline ends came to 12 bases. The CDR3 totals 14 residues. The CDR3 region has the DNA TGTGCCAGCAAGACGGAGGGAGGCACAGATACGCAGTATTTT. It translates to CASKTEGGTDTQYF.

This clonotype was observed many times. The V gene is TRBV19, the J gene TRBJ1-2, with a tentative D call TRBD1 (6 bases). The V gene lost 5 bases and the J gene lost 5 bases, with 12 bases spanning the gap. The CDR3 runs 13 residues. The germline gives CDR1 LNHDA, CDR2 SQIVND (reference sequence). The CDR3 coding sequence is TGTGCCAGTAGTCAGGGGCGCGATTATGGCTACACCTTC. Residues: CASSQGRDYGYTF.

This clonotype has just a few counts. The CDR3 bases are TGTGCCAGCAGGAGCGGGAGGGCCACTGAGCAGTTCTTC. This codes for CASRSGRATEQFF. This chain links TRBV27 with TRBJ2-1; 10 nucleotides line up with TRBD2. J was trimmed by 9 bases and V by 6 bases; bases with no gene match: 5. The V gene's germline CDR1 is MNHEY and CDR2 SMNVEV (reference sequence). This CDR3 contains 13 residues.

This clonotype showed up many times. This chain uses TRBV5-5 with TRBJ2-2, with 8 bases aligning to TRBD2. Germline CDR1 reads SGHKS; CDR2 reads YYEKEE (reference sequence). The trim removed 0 bases at V and 4 bases at J, leaving 2 bases unmatched. The CDR3 is 15 residues long. CDR3 residues: CASSLEGLVTGELFF. The CDR3 DNA sequence: TGTGCCAGCAGCTTGGAGGGACTAGTCACCGGGGAGCTGTTTTTT.

This clonotype was picked up a small number of times. The rearrangement uses TRBV20-1 and TRBJ2-7; maybe TRBD1 (6 bases). The CDR3 covers 15 residues. V lost 5 bases and J 0 bases, leaving 17 bases between the germline ends. Looked up from germline, CDR1 is DFQATT and CDR2 is SNEGSKA (reference sequence). CDR3 in amino acids: CSAGPVGQSSYEQYF. Written as DNA, the CDR3 is TGCAGTGCTGGCCCCGTGGGACAAAGCTCCTACGAGCAGTACTTC.

This clonotype came up once. The J gene is TRBJ1-2, the V gene TRBV12-3 or TRBV12-4; 11 bases agree with TRBD1. Unmatched junction bases numbered 7, after V lost 5 bases and J lost 8 bases. CDR3 length: 14 amino acids. The DNA for the CDR3 is TGTGCCAGCAGTAGGACAGGGGGCACTTACGGCTACACCTTC. Amino acid sequence: CASSRTGGTYGYTF.

Concerning this clonotype: This sequence may be a read error, since a much larger clone differs from it by one base. The chain employs TRBV24-1 and TRBJ2-1, with D possibly matching TRBD2 (5 bases). Germline assignment: CDR1 KGHDR and CDR2 SFDVKD. CDR3 length equals 16 residues. The CDR3 reads CTTSDLGSSSYNEQFF. Here the CDR3 DNA reads TGTACCACCAGTGATCTAGGGAGTAGCTCCTACAATGAGCAGTTCTTC.

A word on this clonotype: A much larger clonotype is one base distant, so this may be a read error. This is likely a read error, given that the CDR3 carries no conserved phenylalanine or tryptophan at its end. The chain couples TRBV5-4 to TRBJ1-1; 7 nucleotides line up with TRBD1. The CDR3 contains 14 residues. Germline V gene lookup returns CDR1 SGHNT and CDR2 YYREEE (reference sequence). Trimming cost V 2 bases and J 1 base; bases outside gene matches: 2. The CDR3 nucleotides are TGTGCCAGCAGCTTTGGGACAGCGAACACTGAAGCTTTCTCT. Its translation is CASSFGTANTEAFS.

This chain uses TRBV29-1 with TRBJ2-5; D assignment may be TRBD1 or TRBD2 (5 bases each). Germline V lookup: CDR1 SQVTM, CDR2 ANQGSEA. The CDR3 runs 15 residues. The V end lost 2 bases, the J end lost 1 base, and 14 bases lay between the germline ends. For the CDR3, the DNA is TGCAGCGTTGAAACCCCTCCTGGGGGCCAAGAGACCCAGTACTTC. Translated, it gives CSVETPPGGQETQYF.

This clonotype was counted at least ten times. This chain joins TRBV7-9 and TRBJ2-1; D is uncertain. The V and J ends lost 5 bases and 10 bases respectively, with 12 bases between them. This CDR3 spans 12 amino acids. Germline V CDR1 and CDR2: SEHNR, FQNEAQ (reference sequence). The DNA of the CDR3 is TGTGCCAGCAGCCCCCCGCGGCACGAGCAGTTCTTC. Protein sequence: CASSPPRHEQFF. The variable domain in full, completed from reference TRBV7-9 and TRBJ2-1, reads DTGVSQNPRHKITKRGQNVTFRCDPISEHNRLYWYRQTLGQGPEFLTYFQNEAQLEKSRLLSDRFSAERPKGSFSTLEIQRTEQGDSAMYLCASSPPRHEQFFGPGTRLTVL.

This clonotype was counted at least ten times. The chain recombines TRBV5-4 with TRBJ2-3, with no clear D. V gave up 5 bases and J gave up 2 bases, with 15 bases separating them. CDR1 is SGHNT, CDR2 YYREEE, per germline (reference sequence). This CDR3 spans 15 amino acids. The CDR3 nucleotides read TGTGCCAGCAGGCCGACGGTGGGATCCACAGATACGCAGTATTTT. It yields the protein CASRPTVGSTDTQYF. Based on the CDR3 plus reference TRBV5-4 and TRBJ2-3, the full variable domain is ETGVTQSPTHLIKTRGQQVTLRCSSQSGHNTVSWYQQALGQGPQFIFQYYREEENGRGNFPPRFSGLQFPNYSSELNVNALELDDSALYLCASRPTVGSTDTQYFGPGTRLTVL.

V and J are TRBV3-1 and TRBJ1-4; D gene ambiguous. The CDR3 totals 17 residues. The ends were cut back, 2 bases at V and 0 bases at J, with 13 bases in the middle. CDR1 is LGHDT, CDR2 YNNKEL, per germline (reference sequence). CDR3 protein: CASSQKRERATNEKLFF. The CDR3 nucleotides are TGTGCCAGCAGCCAAAAAAGGGAGAGGGCAACTAATGAAAAACTGTTTTTT.

This clonotype was recorded many times. The gene calls are TRBV4-1 and TRBJ1-5; no clear D. Trimming pared 2 bases from V and 0 bases from J, leaving 8 bases between. The CDR3 is 15 amino acids. CDR1 is MGHRA and CDR2 is YSYEKL in the germline V gene. The CDR3 sequence: CASSQQGYSNQPQHF. For the CDR3, the DNA is TGCGCCAGCAGCCAACAAGGTTATAGCAATCAGCCCCAGCATTTT.

This clonotype was detected many times. This chain links TRBV7-3 with TRBJ2-1; D is unclear. V shed 5 bases and J shed 12 bases, with 17 bases lying between them. The CDR3 is 13 residues long. Germline V gene sequence: CDR1 SGHTA, CDR2 FQGTGA. As DNA, the CDR3 is TGTGCCAGCAGCCGGAACTCCGCTTCCGCGCAGTTCTTC. Encoded protein: CASSRNSASAQFF.

This clonotype has at least ten counts. The chain combines TRBV27 with TRBJ1-2; D is unclear. V was shortened by 6 bases and J by 5 bases, with 7 bases between the two germline ends. The CDR3 is made up of 11 amino acids. From germline, CDR1 is MNHEY and CDR2 SMNVEV (reference sequence). CDR3 DNA: TGTGCCAGCAGCAACCGTTATGGCTACACCTTC. Protein product: CASSNRYGYTF.

This clonotype appeared many times. The rearrangement uses TRBV7-7 and TRBJ2-5, with 14 nucleotides matching TRBD2. The V gene's germline CDR1 is SSHAT and CDR2 FNYEAQ (reference sequence). CDR3 length equals 15 residues. The V gene end was trimmed by 10 bases and the J gene end by 4 bases; junction bases not matched to a gene: 8. CDR3: CATGTSGGQGETQYF. As DNA, the CDR3 is TGTGCCACCGGGACTAGCGGGGGCCAGGGAGAGACCCAGTACTTC. Together with reference TRBV7-7 and TRBJ2-5, the CDR3 gives the full variable domain: GAGVSQSPRYKVTKRGQDVTLRCDPISSHATLYWYQQALGQGPEFLTYFNYEAQPDKSGLPSDRFSAERPEGSISTLTIQRTEQRDSAMYRCATGTSGGQGETQYFGPGTRLLVL.

The table lists this clonotype with many counts. The junction does not match germline at one end; this may be a read error. The J gene is TRBJ2-2, the V gene TRBV7-2, with D possibly TRBD1 on 6 matching bases. This CDR3 comprises 18 residues. CDR1 is SGHTA, CDR2 FQGNSA, per germline. DNA of the CDR3: TGTGCCAGCAGCTTAGGCGGTAGGGTGACAGGCCCCACCGGGGAGCTGTTTTTC. Translating it yields CASSLGGRVTGPTGELFF.

The CDR3 DNA reads TGCGCCAGCAGCCAATGGCAGGGGATAGAGACCCAGTACTTC. Protein sequence: CASSQWQGIETQYF. The J gene is TRBJ2-5, the V gene TRBV4-1, with TRBD1 as a possible D gene (6 bases). Germline lookup yields CDR1 MGHRA and CDR2 YSYEKL. The length of the CDR3 is 14 residues. Trimming removed 2 bases at V and 4 bases at J, with 11 bases between.

This clonotype showed up many times. The rearrangement uses TRBV15 and TRBJ2-7, with D possibly being TRBD2 (5 bases). Germline loops: CDR1 LNHNV, CDR2 YYDKDF (reference sequence). This CDR3 spans 14 amino acids. Trimming pared 0 bases from V and 5 bases from J, leaving 11 bases between. CDR3: CATSRDRRRDEQYF. CDR3 nucleotides: TGTGCCACCAGCAGAGATCGACGGCGGGACGAGCAGTACTTC.

In DNA, the CDR3 is TGCGCCAGCAGCCGAGACAGGGAAACCCTTTACAATGAGCAGTTCTTC. It translates to CASSRDRETLYNEQFF. The chain carries TRBV4-1 and TRBJ2-1; 7 bases fit TRBD1. Germline lookup yields CDR1 MGHRA and CDR2 YSYEKL. The CDR3 has 16 amino acids. With V trimmed by 4 bases and J by 4 bases, 10 bases remained unmatched.

This clonotype was recorded at least ten times. The gene calls are TRBV27 and TRBJ2-1; D uncertain. V dropped 2 bases and J dropped 7 bases, with 9 bases sitting between them. The CDR3 is 13 residues long. Looked up from germline, CDR1 is MNHEY and CDR2 is SMNVEV (reference sequence). The CDR3 protein is CASSLTPRNEQFF. The CDR3 bases are TGTGCCAGCAGTTTAACCCCCAGGAATGAGCAGTTCTTC.

The sample holds a few counts of this clonotype. The chain joins TRBV15 to TRBJ2-1, with D perhaps matching TRBD2 (5 bases). The CDR3 has 17 residues. Germline CDR1 is LNHNV and CDR2 is YYDKDF (reference sequence). The germline V and J ends were trimmed by 3 bases and 9 bases, with 24 bases remaining between them. The CDR3 DNA reads TGTGCCACCAGCAGCCCAGAAGCGGCTAGCTTTGGAGGTGAGCAGTTCTTC. Translated: CATSSPEAASFGGEQFF.

J is TRBJ2-1 and V is TRBV5-1; possible D gene TRBD2, 5 bases. The germline V gene has CDR1 SGHRS and CDR2 YFSETQ. CDR3 length equals 15 residues. Trimming cost V 0 bases and J 2 bases, with 9 bases left between them. The CDR3, as DNA: TGCGCCAGCAGCTTGGTGGGAGAGACCTACAATGAGCAGTTCTTC. Protein sequence: CASSLVGETYNEQFF.

The table lists this clonotype with a few counts. CDR3: CSAPPTGQTTYEQYF. The CDR3 DNA sequence: TGCAGTGCTCCCCCAACCGGACAGACAACTTACGAGCAGTACTTC. This chain connects TRBV20-1 to TRBJ2-7; tentatively, D is TRBD1 (6 bases). Trimming removed 5 bases from V and 4 bases from J, with 21 bases in between. CDR3 length: 15 residues. Germline CDR1 is DFQATT and CDR2 is SNEGSKA (reference sequence).

In its sample, this clonotype was seen many times. The chain links TRBV5-1 to TRBJ1-2, with a tentative D call TRBD1 (5 bases). Germline values: CDR1 SGHRS, CDR2 YFSETQ. Trimming cost V 2 bases and J 3 bases, with 8 bases left between them. CDR3 size: 13 residues. The CDR3 reads CASSFKTDYGYTF. CDR3 bases: TGCGCCAGCAGCTTTAAGACAGACTATGGCTACACCTTC.

V is TRBV28 and J is TRBJ1-1, with 7 bases fitting TRBD1. Germline CDR1 is MDHEN and CDR2 is SYDVKM. V lost 10 bases and J lost 0; bases outside the gene matches: 11. The CDR3 runs to 15 residues. In DNA, the CDR3 is TGTGCCACCACGTCGGGACAGCTCATGAACACTGAAGCTTTCTTT. Its protein product is CATTSGQLMNTEAFF.

At least ten counts were recorded for this clonotype. The chain uses TRBV11-2 and TRBJ2-7, with TRBD2 matching 14 bases. In germline, CDR1 is SGHAT, CDR2 FQNNGV. Losses at the gene ends were 6 bases for V and 7 bases for J; bases not matched to a gene: 11. The CDR3 has 16 residues. The CDR3 DNA reads TGTGCCAGCAGGGGGGGACTAGCGGGGGCCCTCGGAGAGCAGTACTTC. It encodes CASRGGLAGALGEQYF.

V usage is TRBV5-4 and J usage is TRBJ2-7, with a weak D call TRBD1 (5 bases). The CDR3 runs to 14 residues. Trimming removed 3 bases from V and 4 bases from J, with 14 bases in between. In germline, CDR1 is SGHNT, CDR2 YYREEE (reference sequence). The CDR3, as DNA: TGTGCCAGCAGCTCCCCCCTACAGGATTACGAGCAGTACTTC. Residues: CASSSPLQDYEQYF.